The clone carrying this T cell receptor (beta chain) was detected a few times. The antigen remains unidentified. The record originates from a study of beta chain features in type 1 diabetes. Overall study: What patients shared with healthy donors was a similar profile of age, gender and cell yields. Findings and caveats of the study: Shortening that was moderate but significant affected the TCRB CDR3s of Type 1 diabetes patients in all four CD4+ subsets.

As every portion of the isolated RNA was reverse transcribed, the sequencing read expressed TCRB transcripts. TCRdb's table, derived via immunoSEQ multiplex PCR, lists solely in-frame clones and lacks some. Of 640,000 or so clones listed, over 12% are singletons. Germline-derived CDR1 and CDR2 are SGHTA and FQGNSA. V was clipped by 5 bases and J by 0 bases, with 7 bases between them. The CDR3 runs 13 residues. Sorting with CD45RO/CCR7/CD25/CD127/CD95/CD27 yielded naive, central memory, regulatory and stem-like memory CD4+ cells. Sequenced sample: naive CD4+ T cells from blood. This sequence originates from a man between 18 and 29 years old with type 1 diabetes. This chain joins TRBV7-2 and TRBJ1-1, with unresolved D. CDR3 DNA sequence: TGTGCCAGCAGCCCCAACATGAACACTGAAGCTTTCTTT. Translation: CASSPNMNTEAFF.